The rows below give T cell receptor beta chains drawn from one sample of a study of cytomegalovirus exposure and HLA in healthy donors. Libraries were prepared by immunoSEQ multiplex PCR; TCRdb keeps only in-frame clonotypes and omits some of them. The sample lists 210,000 or so clones, roughly 80% occurring once. Input material: PBMCs. The source is a woman younger than 45 in good health and CMV-seropositive. Each CDR3 is given with its conserved first and last residue. The D gene is left open where the match is weak. Size values are once, few and many counts, or a class for expanded clones, and some rows have none.

j_call d_call v_call clone_size cdr3_nt cdr3_aa
TRBJ1-4 TRBD1 TRBV7-2 - TGTGCCAGCAGCCCCTTCCCAGGGGGCAATGAAAAACTGTTTTTT CASSPFPGGNEKLFF
TRBJ2-7 TRBD2 TRBV19 - TGTGCCAGTAGCTTACTAGCGGGGTCTTACGAGCAGTACTTC CASSLLAGSYEQYF
TRBJ1-1 TRBD1 TRBV5-1 - TGCGCCAGCAGCTTGGGGACAGGGAACACTGAAGCTTTCTTT CASSLGTGNTEAFF
TRBJ1-2 TRBD1 TRBV30 - TGTGCCTGGAGGGGGGACAGGACAAACTATGGCTACACCTTC CAWRGDRTNYGYTF
TRBJ1-1 - TRBV9 - TGTGCCAGCAGCCCCGGGGGGACGAACACTGAAGCTTTCTTT CASSPGGTNTEAFF
TRBJ2-1 - TRBV28 - TGTGCCAGCGGCAAACCCAGGGCCGGGACTGAAAATGAGCAGTTCTTC CASGKPRAGTENEQFF
TRBJ2-6 - TRBV5-1 - TGCGCCAGCAGCAGGAGACTGACCTCTGGGGCCAACGTCCTGACTTTC CASSRRLTSGANVLTF
TRBJ2-3 TRBD2 TRBV5-5 - TGTGCCAGCAGCTACATGGGACTAGAGGCGCAGTATTTT CASSYMGLEAQYF
TRBJ2-1 - TRBV4-3 - TGCGCCAGCAGCCAAGAAGGCGTTCGGGGAAATGAGCAGTTCTTC CASSQEGVRGNEQFF
TRBJ1-5 - TRBV10-3 - TGTGCCATCGGCCAGGGCCAGCCCCAGCATTTT CAIGQGQPQHF
TRBJ2-5 - TRBV7-3 - TGTGCCAGCAGCTTACGGTCTGCCGAGGGGGCCCAGTACTTC CASSLRSAEGAQYF
TRBJ2-1 TRBD2 TRBV9 few TGTGCCAGCAGCGTAGGGACTAGCGGGTTTAGCTCCTACAATGAGCAGTTCTTC CASSVGTSGFSSYNEQFF
TRBJ1-2 - TRBV28 - TGTGCCAGCAGTTTAAACGTGGGGGGCTATGGCTACACCTTC CASSLNVGGYGYTF
TRBJ1-2 TRBD1 TRBV28 - TGTGCCAGCCGCTTACAGGGGGCTTCCTATGGCTACACCTTC CASRLQGASYGYTF
TRBJ2-3 TRBD2 TRBV6-1 - TGTGCCAGCCTCCCGGGGAGCGGGAGTGCAGATACGCAGTATTTT CASLPGSGSADTQYF
TRBJ2-7 - TRBV6-1 - TGTGCCAGCAGCGGCTTGGGGAGCTCCTACGAGCAGTACTTC CASSGLGSSYEQYF
TRBJ1-4 - TRBV2 - TGTGCCAGCAGTGACTCCCACAAGGAAAAACTGTTTTTT CASSDSHKEKLFF
TRBJ1-1 - TRBV29-1 - TGCAGCGTTGCGCGGCGTTTGAACACTGAAGCTTTCTTT CSVARRLNTEAFF
TRBJ2-1 - TRBV11-2 once TGTGCCAGCACCACTAGGGTCGGCGACTCCTACAATGAGCAGTTCTTC CASTTRVGDSYNEQFF
TRBJ2-3 TRBD2 TRBV5-4 - TGTGCCAGCAGCTTGGGCGGGAGAGGTGGCACGCAGTATTTT CASSLGGRGGTQYF
TRBJ2-7 - TRBV7-9 - TGTGCCAGCAGCCTCTCGGGCGAGCAGTACTTC CASSLSGEQYF
TRBJ1-2 - TRBV7-2 - TGTGCCAGCAGCTTAACTCTTGGCGGGGAATACTATGGCTACACCTTC CASSLTLGGEYYGYTF
TRBJ1-6 TRBD1 TRBV6-1 - TGTGCCAGCAGTGAACCGGGACAGGGGGATTCACCCCTCCACTTT CASSEPGQGDSPLHF
TRBJ2-6 - TRBV7-9 - TGTGCCAGCAGCTTGAGTATATCTGGGGCCAACGTCCTGACTTTC CASSLSISGANVLTF
TRBJ2-5 TRBD1 TRBV25-1 - TGTGCCAGCAGTGAACTGACAGGGGGCTTGAGTGAGACCCAGTACTTC CASSELTGGLSETQYF
TRBJ2-1 - TRBV5-1 - TGCGCCAGCAGCCTATCCTCCGGGACTCTTTACAATGAGCAGTTCTTC CASSLSSGTLYNEQFF
TRBJ2-2 - TRBV7-9 - TGTGCCAGCAGCTTGCCGGACAGCTTCGGGGAGCTGTTTTTT CASSLPDSFGELFF
TRBJ2-1 TRBD2 TRBV7-8 - TGTGCCAGCAGCTCCCGCCCGACTAGCGGGGCAAAAAACAATGAGCAGTTCTTC CASSSRPTSGAKNNEQFF
TRBJ2-2 - TRBV10-3 - TGTGCCATCAGTGAGAACCTAGCGAGGAACACCGGGGAGCTGTTTTTT CAISENLARNTGELFF
TRBJ1-4 - TRBV4-3 - TGCGCCAGCAGCCAAGAACGAAAGGGGCATAATGAAAAACTGTTTTTT CASSQERKGHNEKLFF
TRBJ1-5 - TRBV7-2 - TGTGCCAGCAGCTTAGGAGGCTCCCAGCATTTT CASSLGGSQHF
TRBJ1-1 - TRBV5-1 - TGCGCCAGCAGCTTGGCCGGAGGGTGGGACACTGAAGCTTTCTTT CASSLAGGWDTEAFF
TRBJ2-1 - TRBV5-1 - TGCGCCAGCAGCGGCGCGGGACAGCCTTCCAATGAGCAGTTCTTC CASSGAGQPSNEQFF
TRBJ2-7 - TRBV9 - TGTGCCAGCAGCGTAGCGTCGGGTGAGCAGTACTTC CASSVASGEQYF
TRBJ2-7 TRBD2 TRBV6-5 - TGTGCCAGCAGTTACTCGCCAGCGGGAGTTGGCGAGCAGTACTTC CASSYSPAGVGEQYF